Sequencing of this TCR beta chain was carried out in a study of CXCR3-negative and CXCR3-positive naive CD8 T cells (dated by TCRdb to between 2019 and 2020). For the wider study: In total, around 140 million TRB reads were obtained, corresponding to roughly 1.5 +/- 0.3 million reads per library. Diversity and physicochemical repertoire analyses were performed on some eleven donors pooled from two independent experiments. Naive subsets from roughly 5 donors and memory cells from 3 donors were included in the TRBV-TRBJ cluster analysis.

For every CD8+ T cell subset, under 350,000 cells were flow-sorted straight into RLT lysis buffer, and each subset was sorted in triplicate. Naive CD8+ T cells were defined stringently as CD45RO-CCR7+CD27+CD95- to exclude memory contaminants. Using standard density gradient centrifugation, peripheral blood mononuclear cells were isolated from buffy coats. A FACSAria III was used to flow-sort naive CXCR3-negative and CXCR3-positive CD8+ T cells. Total RNA was extracted from sorted cells with an RNeasy Mini Kit. For sequencing, a NextSeq 550 was employed. The Human TCR Profiling Kit (MiLaboratory) was used to prepare UMI-labeled 5' RACE TRB cDNA libraries. cDNA synthesis used the entire amount of extracted RNA, and PCR amplification then used the entire amount of cDNA produced. Libraries were prepared in parallel with an identical number of PCR cycles. Per the original workflow: MIGEC and MiXCR extracted about 50,000 +/- 9,200 unique UMI-labeled TRB cDNA molecules per library, requiring at least two reads per UMI. On average, each library contained about 40,000 +/- 10,000 functional in-frame TRB CDR3 nucleotide clonotypes without stop codons. After each sample was downsampled to 5000 UMI-labeled TRB molecules, VDJtools was used to calculate diversity metrics such as normalized Shannon-Wiener and Chao1. Clonotype-size-weighted physicochemical properties of the central five CDR3 residues (interaction energy, strength, volume and Kidera factor 4) were computed in VDJtools. TCRdb reprocessed the reads into one record per CDR3 protein sequence, lacking DNA. V and J calls and clone size were set by TCRdb, not the authors. The sample table gives some 140,000 distinct CDR3 sequences. The ten largest clones capture 0.41% of the sample.

Study-wide conclusions, independent of this receptor: TRB CDR3s from CXCR3-positive naive cells showed higher hydrophobicity (lower Kidera factor 4), lower energy, and higher strength and volume indices than CXCR3-negative naive cells. Both naive subsets had comparably high repertoire diversity, while memory CD8+ T cells had much lower repertoire diversity. Because CXCR3 expression was partially decreased after cryopreservation, freshly isolated PBMCs were used for most assays. Similar TRBV-TRBJ usage was shown by naive CXCR3-negative and CXCR3-positive cells from the same donor, whereas distinct patterns were shown by memory cells. Because surface CD5, which is linked to self-reactivity in mice, was comparable between the naive subsets, TCR interaction strength was also inferred from the physicochemical properties of TRB CDR3s.

Concerning this clonotype itself: What this receptor recognizes is not known.

The CDR3 runs 18 residues from the cysteine to the phenylalanine. No DNA is recorded. Reading the germline V gene gives CDR1 SGHDN and CDR2 FVKESK. The TCR was taken from a human donor in good health. Some clones in this sample may be carry-over from other donors' samples. Sequenced: naive CXCR3+ CD8+ T cells from blood. The intended sense of this specimen's cell subset or site label: CD45RO-CCR7+CD27+CD95- naive CD8+ T cells expressing CXCR3 (TNR3+). The chain employs TRBV14 and TRBJ2-7; TCRdb names TRBD2, which stays unverified in the absence of DNA. CDR3 protein: CASSPEAITSGSFYEQYF. Joined to the reference TRBV14 and TRBJ2-7 proteins, this CDR3 gives the full variable domain: EAGVTQFPSHSVIEKGQTVTLRCDPISGHDNLYWYRRVMGKEIKFLLHFVKESKQDESGMPNNRFLAERTGGTYSTLKVQPAELEDSGVYFCASSPEAITSGSFYEQYFGPGTRLTVT.